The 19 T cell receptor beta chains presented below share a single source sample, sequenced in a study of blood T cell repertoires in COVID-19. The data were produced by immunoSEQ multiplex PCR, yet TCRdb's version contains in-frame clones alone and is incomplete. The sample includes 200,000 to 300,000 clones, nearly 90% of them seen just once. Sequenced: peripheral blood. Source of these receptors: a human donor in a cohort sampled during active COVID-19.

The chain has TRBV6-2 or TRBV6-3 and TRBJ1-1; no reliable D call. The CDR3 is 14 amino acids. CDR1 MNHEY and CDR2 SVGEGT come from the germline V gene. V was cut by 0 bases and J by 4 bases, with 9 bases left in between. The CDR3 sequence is CASSYSGLSTEAFF. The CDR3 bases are TGTGCCAGCAGTTACTCGGGCCTTTCCACTGAAGCTTTCTTT.

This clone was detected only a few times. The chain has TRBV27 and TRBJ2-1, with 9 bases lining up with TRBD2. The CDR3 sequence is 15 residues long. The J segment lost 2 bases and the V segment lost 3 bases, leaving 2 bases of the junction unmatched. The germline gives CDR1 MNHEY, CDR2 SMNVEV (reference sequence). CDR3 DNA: TGTGCCAGCAGTTTCGAGCGGGAGGCCTACAATGAGCAGTTCTTC. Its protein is CASSFEREAYNEQFF.

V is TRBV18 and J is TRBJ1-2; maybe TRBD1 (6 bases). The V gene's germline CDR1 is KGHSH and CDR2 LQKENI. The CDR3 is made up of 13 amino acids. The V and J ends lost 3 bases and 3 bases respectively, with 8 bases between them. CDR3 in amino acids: CASSPSGDYGYTF. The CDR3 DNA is TGTGCCAGCTCACCGTCAGGGGACTATGGCTACACCTTC.

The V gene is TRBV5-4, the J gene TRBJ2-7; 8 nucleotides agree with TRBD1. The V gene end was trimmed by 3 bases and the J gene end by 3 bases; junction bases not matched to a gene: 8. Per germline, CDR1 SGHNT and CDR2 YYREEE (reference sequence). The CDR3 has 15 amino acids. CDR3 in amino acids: CASSYIQGGSYEQYF. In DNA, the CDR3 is TGTGCCAGCAGCTACATACAGGGGGGTAGCTACGAGCAGTACTTC.

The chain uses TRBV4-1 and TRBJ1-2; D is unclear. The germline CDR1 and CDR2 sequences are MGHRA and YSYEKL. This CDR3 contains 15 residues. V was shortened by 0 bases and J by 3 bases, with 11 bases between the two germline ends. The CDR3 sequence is CASSQEGDADYGYTF. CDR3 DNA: TGCGCCAGCAGCCAAGAGGGAGACGCCGACTATGGCTACACCTTC.

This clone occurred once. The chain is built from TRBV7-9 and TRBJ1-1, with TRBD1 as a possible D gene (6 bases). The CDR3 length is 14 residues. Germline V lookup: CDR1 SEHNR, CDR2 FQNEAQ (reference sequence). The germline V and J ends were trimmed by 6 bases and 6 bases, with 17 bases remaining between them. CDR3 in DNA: TGTGCCAGCAGATCCTTCAGGGGTTTGTCTGAAGCTTTCTTT. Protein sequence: CASRSFRGLSEAFF.

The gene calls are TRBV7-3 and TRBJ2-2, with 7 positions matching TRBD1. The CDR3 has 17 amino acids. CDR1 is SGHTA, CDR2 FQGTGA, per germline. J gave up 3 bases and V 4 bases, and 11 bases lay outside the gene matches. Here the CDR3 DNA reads TGTGCCAGCAGCTCAACAGTTTACACAGGGGACACCGGGGAGCTGTTTTTT. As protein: CASSSTVYTGDTGELFF. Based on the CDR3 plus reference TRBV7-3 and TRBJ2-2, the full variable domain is GAGVSQTPSNKVTEKGKYVELRCDPISGHTALYWYRQSLGQGPEFLIYFQGTGAADDSGLPNDRFFAVRPEGSVSTLKIQRTERGDSAVYLCASSSTVYTGDTGELFFGEGSRLTVL.

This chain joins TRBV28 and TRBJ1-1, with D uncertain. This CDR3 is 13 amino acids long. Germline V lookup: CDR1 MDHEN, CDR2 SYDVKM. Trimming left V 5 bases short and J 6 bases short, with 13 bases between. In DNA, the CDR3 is TGTGCCAGCAGTCCGAGAACGGGTCCTGAAGCTTTCTTT. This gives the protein CASSPRTGPEAFF.

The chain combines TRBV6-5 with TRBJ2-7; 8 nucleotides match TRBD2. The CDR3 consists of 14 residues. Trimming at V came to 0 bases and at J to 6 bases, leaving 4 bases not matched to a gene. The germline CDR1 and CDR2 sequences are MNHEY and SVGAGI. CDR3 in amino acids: CASSYSVSGGEQYF. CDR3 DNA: TGTGCCAGCAGTTACTCAGTCAGCGGGGGCGAGCAGTACTTC.

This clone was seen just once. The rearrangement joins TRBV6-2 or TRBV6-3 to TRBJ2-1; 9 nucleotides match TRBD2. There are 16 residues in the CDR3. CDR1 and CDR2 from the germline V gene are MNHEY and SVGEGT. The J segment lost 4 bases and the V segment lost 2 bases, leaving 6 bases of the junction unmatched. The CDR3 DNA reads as TGTGCCAGCAGTTACGCGCGGGGGGGACCTTACAATGAGCAGTTCTTC. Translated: CASSYARGGPYNEQFF.

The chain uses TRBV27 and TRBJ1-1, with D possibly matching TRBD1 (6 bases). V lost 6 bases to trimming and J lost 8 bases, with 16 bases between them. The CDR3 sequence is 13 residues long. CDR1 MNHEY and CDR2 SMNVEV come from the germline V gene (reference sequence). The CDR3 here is CASRKGEFAEAFF. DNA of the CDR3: TGTGCCAGCAGAAAGGGGGAGTTCGCCGAAGCTTTCTTT.

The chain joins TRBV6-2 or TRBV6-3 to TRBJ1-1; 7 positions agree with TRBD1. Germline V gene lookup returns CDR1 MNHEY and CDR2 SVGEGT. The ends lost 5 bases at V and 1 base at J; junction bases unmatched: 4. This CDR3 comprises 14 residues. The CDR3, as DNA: TGTGCCAGCAGTCAAGGGGGCTCGAACACTGAAGCTTTCTTT. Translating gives CASSQGGSNTEAFF.

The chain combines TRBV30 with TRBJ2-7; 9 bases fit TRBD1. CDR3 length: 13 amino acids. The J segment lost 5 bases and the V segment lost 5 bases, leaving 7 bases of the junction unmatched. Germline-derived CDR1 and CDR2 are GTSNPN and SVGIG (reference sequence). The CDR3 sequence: CAWSRDRDDEQYF. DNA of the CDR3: TGTGCCTGGTCCCGGGACAGGGACGACGAGCAGTACTTC.

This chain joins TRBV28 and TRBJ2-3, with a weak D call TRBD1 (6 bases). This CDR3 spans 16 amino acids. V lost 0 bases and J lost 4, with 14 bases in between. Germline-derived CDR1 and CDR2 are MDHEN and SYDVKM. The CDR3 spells CASSLWGASSPDTQYF. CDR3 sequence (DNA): TGTGCCAGCAGTTTATGGGGGGCCTCTAGCCCAGATACGCAGTATTTT. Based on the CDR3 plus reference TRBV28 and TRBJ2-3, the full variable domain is DVKVTQSSRYLVKRTGEKVFLECVQDMDHENMFWYRQDPGLGLRLIYFSYDVKMKEKGDIPEGYSVSREKKERFSLILESASTNQTSMYLCASSLWGASSPDTQYFGPGTRLTVL.

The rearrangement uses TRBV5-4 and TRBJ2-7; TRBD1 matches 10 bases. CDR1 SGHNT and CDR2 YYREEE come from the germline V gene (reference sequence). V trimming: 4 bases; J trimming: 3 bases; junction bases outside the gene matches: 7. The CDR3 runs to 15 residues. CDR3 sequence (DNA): TGTGCCAGCAGCCCCCGGGACAGGGGTGTCTACGAGCAGTACTTC. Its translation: CASSPRDRGVYEQYF.

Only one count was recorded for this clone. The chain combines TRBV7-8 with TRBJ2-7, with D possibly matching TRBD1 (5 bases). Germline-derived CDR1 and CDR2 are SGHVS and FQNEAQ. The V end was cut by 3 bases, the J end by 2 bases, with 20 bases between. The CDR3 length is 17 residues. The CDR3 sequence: CASSFTGRARTTYEQYF. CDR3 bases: TGTGCCAGCAGCTTCACCGGCAGGGCCAGGACCACCTACGAGCAGTACTTC.

CDR3 amino acids: CASSLEALRGKNIQYF. DNA for the CDR3: TGCGCCAGCAGCTTGGAGGCTCTGCGGGGGAAAAACATTCAGTACTTC. The V gene is TRBV5-1, the J gene TRBJ2-4; 7 bases are shared with TRBD2. Trimming removed 0 bases from V and 4 bases from J; junction bases left unmatched: 7. CDR3 length: 16 amino acids. Germline values: CDR1 SGHRS, CDR2 YFSETQ.

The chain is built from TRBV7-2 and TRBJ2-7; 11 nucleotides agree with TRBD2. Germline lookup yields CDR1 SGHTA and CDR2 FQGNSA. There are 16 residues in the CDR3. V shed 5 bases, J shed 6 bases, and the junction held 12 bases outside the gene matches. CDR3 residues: CASSPRLAGRGVEQYF. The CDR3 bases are TGTGCCAGCAGCCCTCGACTAGCGGGGCGTGGGGTCGAGCAGTACTTC.

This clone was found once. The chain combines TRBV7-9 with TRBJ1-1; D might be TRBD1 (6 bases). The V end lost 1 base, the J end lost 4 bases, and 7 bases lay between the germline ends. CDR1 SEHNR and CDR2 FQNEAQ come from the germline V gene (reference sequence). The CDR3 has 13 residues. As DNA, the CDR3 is TGTGCCAGCAGCTTAGGGGGGCCCACTGAAGCTTTCTTT. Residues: CASSLGGPTEAFF.